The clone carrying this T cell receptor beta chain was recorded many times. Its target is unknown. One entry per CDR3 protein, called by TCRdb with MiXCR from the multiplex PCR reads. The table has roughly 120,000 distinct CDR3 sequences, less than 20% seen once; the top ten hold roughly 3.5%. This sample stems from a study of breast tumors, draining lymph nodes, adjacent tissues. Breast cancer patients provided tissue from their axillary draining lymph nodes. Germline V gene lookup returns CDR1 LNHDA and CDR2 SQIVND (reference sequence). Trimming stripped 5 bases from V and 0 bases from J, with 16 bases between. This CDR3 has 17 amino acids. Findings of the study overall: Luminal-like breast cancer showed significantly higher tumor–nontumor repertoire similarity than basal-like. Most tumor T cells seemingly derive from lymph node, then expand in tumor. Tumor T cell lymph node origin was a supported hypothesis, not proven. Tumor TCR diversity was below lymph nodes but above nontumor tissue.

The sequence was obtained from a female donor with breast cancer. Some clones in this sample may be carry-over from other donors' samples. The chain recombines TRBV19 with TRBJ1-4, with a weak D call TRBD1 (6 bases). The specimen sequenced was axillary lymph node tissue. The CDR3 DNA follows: TGTGCCAGTAGTGGAGCAGGGGACTCAGCAACTAATGAAAAACTGTTTTTT. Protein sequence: CASSGAGDSATNEKLFF.